The sequence of this TCR beta chain was determined in a study of CD8 T cells in Susac syndrome. Sequencing of TCR beta covered CD8+ and CD4+ T cells obtained from blood. The TEMRA cells underwent FACS enrichment, while the CD8+ and CD4+ T cells underwent negative isolation. The authors reverse transcribed roughly 0.5 to 1 ug RNA with random hexamers. Amplification of TCR beta CDR3 across 54 Vbeta and 13 Jbeta was performed with immunoSEQ multiplex PCR. TCRdb ran MiXCR on the immunoSEQ multiplex PCR reads and lists one entry per CDR3 protein. The profile shows 80,000 or so distinct CDR3 sequences, 94% of them singletons. This receptor was taken from a human donor in good health. Source material: CD8+ T cells from PBMCs.

CDR3 in DNA: TGTGCCAGCAGCCCGGACAGGGGCCGCTACGAGCAGTACGTC. Protein sequence: CASSPDRGRYEQYV. The chain recombines TRBV7-9 with TRBJ2-7, with 9 bases aligning to TRBD1. The V segment lost 5 bases and the J segment 3 bases; nucleotides outside the gene matches: 5. This CDR3 is built from 14 residues. Germline CDR1 SEHNR, CDR2 FQNEAQ (reference sequence).